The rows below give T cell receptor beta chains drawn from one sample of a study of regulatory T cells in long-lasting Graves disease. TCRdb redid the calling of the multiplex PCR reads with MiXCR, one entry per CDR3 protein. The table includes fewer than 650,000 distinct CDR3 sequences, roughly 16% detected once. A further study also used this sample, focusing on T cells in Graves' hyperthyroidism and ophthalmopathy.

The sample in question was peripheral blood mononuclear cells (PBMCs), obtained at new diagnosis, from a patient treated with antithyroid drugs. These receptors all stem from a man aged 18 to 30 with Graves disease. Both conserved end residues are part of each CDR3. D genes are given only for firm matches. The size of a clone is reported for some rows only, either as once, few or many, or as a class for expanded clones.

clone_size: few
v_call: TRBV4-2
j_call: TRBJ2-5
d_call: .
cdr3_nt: TGTGCCAGCAGCCAAGGTCGGGGCAGGGGCTACGCGGACCAGTACTTC
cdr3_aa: CASSQGRGRGYADQYF

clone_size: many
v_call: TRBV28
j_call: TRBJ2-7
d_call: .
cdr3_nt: TGTGCCAGCAGGCGGAGCACATACCACGAGCAGTACTTC
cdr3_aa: CASRRSTYHEQYF

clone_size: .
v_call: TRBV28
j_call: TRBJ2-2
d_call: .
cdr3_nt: TGTGCCAGCAGTTTTTCCCCGGGACTTTCGAACACCGGGGAGCTGTTTTTT
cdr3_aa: CASSFSPGLSNTGELFF

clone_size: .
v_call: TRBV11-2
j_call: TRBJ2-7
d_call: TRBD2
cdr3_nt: TGTGCCAGCAGCCCCATAGGGTCTAGCGGGAGAGGCTCCTACGAGCAGTACTTC
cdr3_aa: CASSPIGSSGRGSYEQYF

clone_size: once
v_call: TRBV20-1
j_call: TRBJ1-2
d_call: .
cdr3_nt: TGCAGTGCGAGCCAGGGGCTGAACTATGGCTACACCTTC
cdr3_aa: CSASQGLNYGYTF

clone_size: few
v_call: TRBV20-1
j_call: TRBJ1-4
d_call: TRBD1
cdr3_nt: TGCAGTGCTAGAGAGATCGGACAGGGGAATGAAAAACTGTTTTTT
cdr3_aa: CSAREIGQGNEKLFF

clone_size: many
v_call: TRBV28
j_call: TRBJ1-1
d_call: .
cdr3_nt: TGTGCCAGCAGTTTGCGAGGGGGGCGGACTGAAGCTTTCTTT
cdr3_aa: CASSLRGGRTEAFF

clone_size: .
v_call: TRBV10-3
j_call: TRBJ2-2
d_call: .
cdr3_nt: TGTGCCATCAGTGCCGGGTCTACTCTCACCGGGGAGCTGTTTTTT
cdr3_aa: CAISAGSTLTGELFF

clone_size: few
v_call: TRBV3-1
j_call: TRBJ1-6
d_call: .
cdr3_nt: TGTGCCAGCAGCCAAGACGGAGGCTATAATTCACCCCTCCACTTT
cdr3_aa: CASSQDGGYNSPLHF

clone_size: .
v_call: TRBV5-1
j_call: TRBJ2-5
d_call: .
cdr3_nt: TGCGCCAGCAGCTTGGCCCAGCTGTCAGAGACCCAGTACTTC
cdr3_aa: CASSLAQLSETQYF

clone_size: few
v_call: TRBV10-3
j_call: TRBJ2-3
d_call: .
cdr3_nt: TGTGCCATCAGTGAGTCCCACAGGGAAAATCCCCCTTTCACAGATACGCAGTATTTT
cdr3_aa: CAISESHRENPPFTDTQYF

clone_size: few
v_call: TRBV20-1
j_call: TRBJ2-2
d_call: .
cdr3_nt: TGCAGTGCCCCCTACGACAGAAACACCGGGGAGCTGTTTTTT
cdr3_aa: CSAPYDRNTGELFF

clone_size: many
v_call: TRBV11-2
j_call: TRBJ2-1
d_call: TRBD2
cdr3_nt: TGTGCCAGCAGTCACGTAGCGGGAGATGCGTACAATGAGCAGTTCTTC
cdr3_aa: CASSHVAGDAYNEQFF

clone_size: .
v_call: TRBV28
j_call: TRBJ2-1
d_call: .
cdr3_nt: TGTGCCAGCAGTTTGGGGACTCAGCAGTTCTTC
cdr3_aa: CASSLGTQQFF

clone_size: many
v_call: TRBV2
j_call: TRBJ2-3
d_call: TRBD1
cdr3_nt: TGTGCCAGCAGTGAAGGGAGACAGGGGGGAGATACGCAGTATTTT
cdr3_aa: CASSEGRQGGDTQYF

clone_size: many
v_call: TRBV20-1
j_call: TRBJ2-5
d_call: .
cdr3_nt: TGCAGTGCCGTACACACAGAGACCCAGTACTTC
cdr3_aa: CSAVHTETQYF